The 4 T cell receptor beta chains given below trace back to one sample, sequenced in a study of T cell responses to AZD1222 COVID-19 vaccine (dated by TCRdb to the early 2020s). Library construction relied on the immunoSEQ multiplex PCR assay. Held by TCRdb, this immuneACCESS table contains in-frame sequences only and omits some clones. Under half of the omission traces to an unresolved V gene where checked; the cause of the rest is unknown. The table for this sample lists just over 70,000 clones; less than 85% of them were counted only once. The biggest ten clones account for approximately 20% of the sample. The sample's time point label, decoded: baseline before first vaccination. The starting material was peripheral blood, obtained on day 0 of AZD1222 vaccination. The receptors were sampled from an adult in good health.

The gene calls are TRBV19 and TRBJ2-7; 7 positions match TRBD2. Germline assignment: CDR1 LNHDA and CDR2 SQIVND (reference sequence). There are 14 residues in the CDR3. The trim removed 5 bases at V and 0 bases at J, leaving 4 bases unmatched. The CDR3 region is CASSLASGSYEQYF. Written as DNA, the CDR3 is TGTGCCAGTAGTTTGGCTAGCGGCTCCTACGAGCAGTACTTC.

The chain joins TRBV24-1 to TRBJ1-5; 7 bases match TRBD1. The CDR3 is 14 amino acids. CDR1 and CDR2 (germline): KGHDR, SFDVKD. V was clipped by 4 bases and J by 5 bases; unmatched bases: 4. The chain's CDR3 is CATSDNDRDQPQHF. CDR3 bases: TGTGCCACCAGTGACAACGACAGGGATCAGCCCCAGCATTTT.

The chain uses TRBV7-2 and TRBJ2-5, with D possibly matching TRBD2 (5 bases). The CDR3 runs 13 residues. V was cut by 0 bases and J by 6 bases, with 8 bases left in between. The germline V gene encodes CDR1 SGHTA and CDR2 FQGNSA. The CDR3 protein is CASSLAGAQTQYF. The CDR3 region has the DNA TGTGCCAGCAGCTTAGCGGGAGCACAGACCCAGTACTTC.

The J gene is TRBJ2-4, the V gene TRBV21-1; the tabulated D call, TRBD1, remains unverified against the DNA. TRBV21-1 is annotated as a pseudogene. There are 17 residues in the CDR3. CDR3 nucleotides: TGTGCCAGCAGCGCAGACAGGAGAAGAGTAGCCAAAAACATTCAGTACTTC. The encoded protein is CASSADRRRVAKNIQYF.